The clone carrying this T cell receptor beta chain was seen only a few times. As yet, its antigen is unknown. TCRdb reanalysed the 5' RACE reads using MiXCR and keeps one entry per CDR3 protein. This sample has some 500,000 distinct CDR3 sequences, with roughly 13% found just once. This sample was included in a study of T cells after yellow fever vaccination. The overall study: The fractions with low cell numbers were processed using SMART-Seq v4 Ultra Low Input. General study results and limits: Contaminants from the bulk population, in the form of abundant clonotypes, could be found in FACS-sorted repertoires. Detected again after the booster were most primary-vaccination clones, at 95% to 98% CD4 and nearly 90% CD8.

The CDR3 runs to 16 residues. Trimming took off 4 bases at V and 5 bases at J, with 18 bases between the two ends. Germline V gives CDR1 SGHNT, CDR2 YYREEE (reference sequence). The sample consisted of PBMCs, taken on the day of the yellow fever booster vaccination. The gene calls are TRBV5-4 and TRBJ2-2, with D perhaps matching TRBD1 (5 bases). The receptor was derived from a man aged 25-40 years who received the YFV17D yellow fever vaccine. CDR3 nucleotide sequence: TGTGCCAGCAGCCACGGACGGATAAAGGGGACCGGGGAGCTGTTTTTT. Its protein is CASSHGRIKGTGELFF. Supplemented by reference TRBV5-4 and TRBJ2-2, the full variable domain reads ETGVTQSPTHLIKTRGQQVTLRCSSQSGHNTVSWYQQALGQGPQFIFQYYREEENGRGNFPPRFSGLQFPNYSSELNVNALELDDSALYLCASSHGRIKGTGELFFGEGSRLTVL.